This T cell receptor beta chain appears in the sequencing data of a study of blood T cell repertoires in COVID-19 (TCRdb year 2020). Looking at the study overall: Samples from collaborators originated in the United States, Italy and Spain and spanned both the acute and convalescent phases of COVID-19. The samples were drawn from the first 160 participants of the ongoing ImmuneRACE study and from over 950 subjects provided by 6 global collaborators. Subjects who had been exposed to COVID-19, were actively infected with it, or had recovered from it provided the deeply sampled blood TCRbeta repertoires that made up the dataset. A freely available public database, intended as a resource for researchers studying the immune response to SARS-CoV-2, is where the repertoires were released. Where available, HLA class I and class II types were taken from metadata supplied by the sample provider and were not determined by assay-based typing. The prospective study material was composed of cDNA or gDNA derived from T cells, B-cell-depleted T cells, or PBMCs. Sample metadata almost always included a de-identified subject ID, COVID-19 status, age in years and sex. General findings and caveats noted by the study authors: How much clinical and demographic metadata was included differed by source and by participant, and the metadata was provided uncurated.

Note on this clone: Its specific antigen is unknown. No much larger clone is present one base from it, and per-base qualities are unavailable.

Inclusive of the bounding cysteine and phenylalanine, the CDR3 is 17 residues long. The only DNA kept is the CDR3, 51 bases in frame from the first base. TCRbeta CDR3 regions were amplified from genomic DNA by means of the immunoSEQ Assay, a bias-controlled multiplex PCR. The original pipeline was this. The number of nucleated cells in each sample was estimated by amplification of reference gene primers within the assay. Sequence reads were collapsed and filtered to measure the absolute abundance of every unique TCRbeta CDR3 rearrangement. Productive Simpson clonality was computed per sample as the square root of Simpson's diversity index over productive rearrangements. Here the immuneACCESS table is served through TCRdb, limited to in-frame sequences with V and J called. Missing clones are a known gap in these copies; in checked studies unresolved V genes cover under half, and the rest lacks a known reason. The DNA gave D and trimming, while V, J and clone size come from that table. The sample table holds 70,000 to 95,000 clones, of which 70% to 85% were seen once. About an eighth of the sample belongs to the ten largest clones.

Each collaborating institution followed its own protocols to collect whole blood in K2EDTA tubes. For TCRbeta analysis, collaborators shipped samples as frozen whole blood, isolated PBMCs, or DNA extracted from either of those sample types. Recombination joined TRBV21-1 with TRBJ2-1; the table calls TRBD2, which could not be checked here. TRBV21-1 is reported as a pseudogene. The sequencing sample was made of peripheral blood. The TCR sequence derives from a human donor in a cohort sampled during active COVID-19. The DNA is TGTGCCAGCAGCAAAGATACGAGGGGACTAGCCTACAATGAGCAGTTCTTC. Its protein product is CASSKDTRGLAYNEQFF.